Listed below are T cell receptor beta chains from one sample, sequenced in a study of OX40 agonist ivuxolimab in advanced cancers. Clones were read by immunoSEQ multiplex PCR, and TCRdb kept only the in-frame ones, dropping some. The table has approximately 60,000 clones, 75% to 95% seen once. The sequenced sample was CD4+ or CD8+ T cells sorted from blood, obtained in a trial of the OX40 agonist ivuxolimab. The receptors were sampled from an adult with an advanced solid tumor such as melanoma, head and neck, liver or kidney cancer. Each CDR3 is given with its conserved first and last residue. A D gene is named only where the DNA matches it firmly. Expanded clones are given a class, and other clones once, few, many or no size at all.

abundance	j_gene	d_gene	v_gene	CDR3nt	CDR3aa
NA	TRBJ2-3	NA	TRBV2	TGTGCCAGCAGGTTCTCTGGCGGGACTAGCACAGATACGCAGTATTTT	CASRFSGGTSTDTQYF
NA	TRBJ1-1	NA	TRBV9	TGTGCCAGCAGCGAACCAAGACAGGTCGTGAACACTGAAGCTTTCTTT	CASSEPRQVVNTEAFF
NA	TRBJ1-1	TRBD1	TRBV11-2	TGTGCCAGCAGCTTAGCGGGACAGGGGACTGAAGCTTTCTTT	CASSLAGQGTEAFF
NA	TRBJ2-3	NA	TRBV11-2	TGTGCCAGCAGCTTAGGGGTAGCTACCATCACAGATACGCAGTATTTT	CASSLGVATITDTQYF
NA	TRBJ2-3	NA	TRBV9	TGTGCCAGCAGCGGCCAGGGGAGCTACACAGATACGCAGTATTTT	CASSGQGSYTDTQYF
NA	TRBJ2-7	NA	TRBV6-4	TGTGCCAGCAGTGGAGTGCGGGCAGGGGTGAGCTCCTACGAGCAGTACTTC	CASSGVRAGVSSYEQYF
NA	TRBJ2-1	TRBD2	TRBV27	TGTGCCAGCAGTTTGGGGACTAGCGGGAGGGGCAATGAGCAGTTCTTC	CASSLGTSGRGNEQFF
NA	TRBJ1-2	NA	TRBV7-8	TGTGCCAGCAGCTTTTCTCAATTAAACTATGGCTACACCTTC	CASSFSQLNYGYTF
NA	TRBJ2-5	TRBD1	TRBV5-8	TGTGCCAGCAGCCCCCGGACAGGCCCCCAAGAGACCCAGTACTTC	CASSPRTGPQETQYF
once	TRBJ1-6	NA	TRBV2	TGTGCCAGCACCGACAATGACCGGCAAAAGGCCCTCCACTTT	CASTDNDRQKALHF
NA	TRBJ1-1	NA	TRBV6-5	TGTGCCAGCAGTTACATGGACACTGAAGCTTTCTTT	CASSYMDTEAFF
NA	TRBJ2-1	TRBD1	TRBV28	TGTGCCAGCAGTTTGGGGACAGGGGGCAATGAGCAGTTCTTC	CASSLGTGGNEQFF
NA	TRBJ2-7	NA	TRBV6-1	TGTGCCAGCCGGTTGTGGGTGGGCTACGAGCAGTACTTC	CASRLWVGYEQYF
NA	TRBJ2-1	TRBD1	TRBV10-3	TGTGCCGCCGGGACAGAAGTCTACAATGAGCAGTTCTTC	CAAGTEVYNEQFF
few	TRBJ2-1	TRBD2	TRBV7-9	TGTGCCAGCAGCACCGGGACTAGCGTTTCGAGTGAGCAGTTCTTC	CASSTGTSVSSEQFF
NA	TRBJ2-7	NA	TRBV4-1	TGCGCCAGCAGCCAAGGGACTTCCAGCGAGCAGTACTTC	CASSQGTSSEQYF
NA	TRBJ2-1	NA	TRBV6-6	TGTGCCAGCAGTTACGGGACCACACCCTACAATGAGCAGTTCTTC	CASSYGTTPYNEQFF
NA	TRBJ2-7	TRBD1	TRBV6-1	TGTGCCAGCAGTGATCCCGGGACAGGGTTTTGGTACGAGCAGTACTTC	CASSDPGTGFWYEQYF
NA	TRBJ1-4	NA	TRBV7-9	TGTGCCAGCAGCTTAGTAACAGGGAATGAAAAACTGTTTTTT	CASSLVTGNEKLFF
NA	TRBJ2-2	NA	TRBV11-3	TGTGCCAGCAGCCCTCGGAACACCGGGGAGCTGTTTTTT	CASSPRNTGELFF
NA	TRBJ2-1	NA	TRBV7-9	TGTGCCAGCAGCGGGACGAAGTCCTACAATGAGCAGTTCTTC	CASSGTKSYNEQFF
once	TRBJ2-5	NA	TRBV4-1	TGCGCCAGCAGCCAACCCACCGAGGGGAAGCAAGAGACCCAGTACTTC	CASSQPTEGKQETQYF
once	TRBJ2-4	NA	TRBV5-3	TGTGCCAGAGGCTCCCTCCTCCTAGCCAAAAACATTCAGTACTTC	CARGSLLLAKNIQYF
NA	TRBJ2-5	TRBD2	TRBV2	TGTGCCAGCAGTGAGGAGGGACTAGCGGGAGGTGGTCGCGGGGAGACCCAGTACTTC	CASSEEGLAGGGRGETQYF
NA	TRBJ2-3	NA	TRBV29-1	TGCAGCGTGGACACGGCCTACAGGGAGATTATCACAGATACGCAGTATTTT	CSVDTAYREIITDTQYF
NA	TRBJ2-5	NA	TRBV7-7	TGTGCCAGCAGCTTAGGAGGGTTCCTATTTCTTGAGACCCAGTACTTC	CASSLGGFLFLETQYF
NA	TRBJ2-1	TRBD2	TRBV28	TGTGCCAGCAGTACTCTTCATCTTGCCAAGACTAGCGGGAGGGTTCGGACCTACAATGAGCAGTTCTTC	CASSTLHLAKTSGRVRTYNEQFF
NA	TRBJ2-1	NA	TRBV11-2	TGTGCCAGCAGCTTGGGGAATGAGCAGTTCTTC	CASSLGNEQFF
NA	TRBJ2-2	NA	TRBV7-9	TGTGCCAGCAGCAAGGGGATTACCGGGGAGCTGTTTTTT	CASSKGITGELFF
NA	TRBJ1-2	NA	TRBV27	TGTGCCAGCAGTGGTAACTTGCCTCTTGGCTACACCTTC	CASSGNLPLGYTF
few	TRBJ2-2	NA	TRBV7-8	TGTGCCAGCAGCCATAGGGACCGAGTATTGGGGGAGCTGTTTTTT	CASSHRDRVLGELFF
NA	TRBJ2-7	TRBD1	TRBV6-5	TGTGCCAGCAGTTACTCTCAGGGGGCGAACCTCTACGAGCAGTACTTC	CASSYSQGANLYEQYF
NA	TRBJ2-7	NA	TRBV7-2	TGTGCCAGCAGCTTGGCGCCAGGGGCCGAGCAGTACTTC	CASSLAPGAEQYF
NA	TRBJ2-3	TRBD2	TRBV9	TGTGCCAGCAGCGTATCCCCCTTTGGGCGGGGGACCCCAGATACGCAGTATTTT	CASSVSPFGRGTPDTQYF
NA	TRBJ1-1	NA	TRBV7-9	TGTGCCAGCAGCTTAGTACAGGTATTGAACACTGAAGCTTTCTTT	CASSLVQVLNTEAFF
few	TRBJ1-2	NA	TRBV6-5	TGTGCCAGCAGTTACTACCGGGACGGATATGGCTACACCTTC	CASSYYRDGYGYTF
NA	TRBJ2-1	NA	TRBV5-5	TGTGCCAGCAGCTTGTGGGCGGGAACTGACAATGAGCAGTTCTTC	CASSLWAGTDNEQFF
NA	TRBJ2-2	NA	TRBV18	TGTGCCAGCTCACCACCGCCGGGAGTTGGAACCGGGGAGCTGTTTTTT	CASSPPPGVGTGELFF
NA	TRBJ2-2	NA	TRBV10-3	TGTGCCATCAGTCCTCCGGGACAGAACACCGGGGAGCTGTTTTTT	CAISPPGQNTGELFF
NA	TRBJ2-5	NA	TRBV7-9	TGTGCCAGCAGCTTGGGGGGCACAAAAGAGACCCAGTACTTC	CASSLGGTKETQYF
NA	TRBJ2-7	NA	TRBV27	TGTGCCAGCAGTTTATCGTATAGGGTCAGCCTGTACGAGCAGTACTTC	CASSLSYRVSLYEQYF